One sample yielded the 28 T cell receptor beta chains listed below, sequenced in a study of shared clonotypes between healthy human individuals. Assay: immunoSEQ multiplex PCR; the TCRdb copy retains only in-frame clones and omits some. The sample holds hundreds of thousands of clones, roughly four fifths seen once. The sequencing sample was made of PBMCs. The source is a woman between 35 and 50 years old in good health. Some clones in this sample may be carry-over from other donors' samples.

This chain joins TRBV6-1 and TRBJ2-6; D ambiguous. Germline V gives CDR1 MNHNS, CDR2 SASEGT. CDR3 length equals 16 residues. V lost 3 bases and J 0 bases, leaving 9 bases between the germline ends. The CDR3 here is CASSDREHSGANVLTF. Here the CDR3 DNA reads TGTGCCAGCAGTGATAGGGAACACTCTGGGGCCAACGTCCTGACTTTC.

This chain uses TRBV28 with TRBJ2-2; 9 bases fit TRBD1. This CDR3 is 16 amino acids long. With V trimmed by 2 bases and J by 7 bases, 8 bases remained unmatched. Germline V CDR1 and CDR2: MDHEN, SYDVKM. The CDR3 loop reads CASSLTGQGRGGELFF. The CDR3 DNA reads TGTGCCAGCAGTTTAACGGGACAGGGACGCGGCGGGGAGCTGTTTTTT.

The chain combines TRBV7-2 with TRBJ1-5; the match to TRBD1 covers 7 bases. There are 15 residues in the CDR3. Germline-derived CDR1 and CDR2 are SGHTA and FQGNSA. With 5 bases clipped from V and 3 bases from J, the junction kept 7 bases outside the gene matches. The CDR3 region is CASSPDRWDNQPQHF. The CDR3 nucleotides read TGTGCCAGCAGCCCGGACAGGTGGGACAATCAGCCCCAGCATTTT.

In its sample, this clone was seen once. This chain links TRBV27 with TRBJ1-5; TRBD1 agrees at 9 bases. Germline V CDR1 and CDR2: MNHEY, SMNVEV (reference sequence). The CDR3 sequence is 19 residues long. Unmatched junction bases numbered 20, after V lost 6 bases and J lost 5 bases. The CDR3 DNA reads TGTGCCAGCAGGGGACAGGGACAGAGGTCCCCCCGGGGGGATCAGCCCCAGCATTTT. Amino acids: CASRGQGQRSPRGDQPQHF.

CDR3 loop: CASGAGLPTGELFF. The CDR3 nucleotides read TGTGCTAGTGGTGCGGGACTACCTACCGGGGAGCTGTTTTTT. The chain recombines TRBV12-5 with TRBJ2-2, with 7 bases lining up with TRBD2. Germline lookup yields CDR1 LGHNT and CDR2 FRNRAP. This CDR3 is 14 amino acids long. After removal of 5 bases from V and 5 bases from J, the junction contained 5 bases not matched to a gene.

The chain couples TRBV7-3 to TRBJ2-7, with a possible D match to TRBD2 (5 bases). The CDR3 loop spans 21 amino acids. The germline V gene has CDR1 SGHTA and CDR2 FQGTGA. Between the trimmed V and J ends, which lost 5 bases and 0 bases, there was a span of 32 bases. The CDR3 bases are TGTGCCAGCAGCAAGAGCCCCCTTTGGTTCAGGACCATCCTAGCCTCCTACGAGCAGTACTTC. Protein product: CASSKSPLWFRTILASYEQYF.

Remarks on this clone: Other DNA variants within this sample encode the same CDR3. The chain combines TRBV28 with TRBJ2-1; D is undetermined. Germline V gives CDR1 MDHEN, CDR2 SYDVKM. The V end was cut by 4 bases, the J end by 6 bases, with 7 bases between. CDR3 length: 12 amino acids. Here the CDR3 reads CASSSRGNEQFF. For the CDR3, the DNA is TGTGCCAGCAGTTCCCGTGGCAATGAGCAGTTCTTC.

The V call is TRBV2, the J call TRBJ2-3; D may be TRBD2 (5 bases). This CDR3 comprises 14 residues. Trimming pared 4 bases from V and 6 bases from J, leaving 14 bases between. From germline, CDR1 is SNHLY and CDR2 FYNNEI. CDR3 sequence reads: CASSVVGALDTQYF. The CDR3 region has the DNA TGTGCCAGCAGTGTTGTGGGAGCCTTGGATACGCAGTATTTT.

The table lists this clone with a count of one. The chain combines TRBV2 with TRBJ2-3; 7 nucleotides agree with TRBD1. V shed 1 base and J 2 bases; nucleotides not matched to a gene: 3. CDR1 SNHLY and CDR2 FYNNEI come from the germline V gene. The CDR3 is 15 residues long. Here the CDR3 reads CASSEDRGPTDTQYF. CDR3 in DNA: TGTGCCAGCAGTGAAGACAGGGGACCCACAGATACGCAGTATTTT.

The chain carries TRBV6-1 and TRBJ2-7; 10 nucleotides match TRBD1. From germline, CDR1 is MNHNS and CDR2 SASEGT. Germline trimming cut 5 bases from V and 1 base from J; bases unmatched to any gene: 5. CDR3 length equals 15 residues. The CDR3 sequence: CASSSGTGESYEQYF. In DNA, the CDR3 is TGTGCCAGCAGTTCCGGGACAGGGGAGTCCTACGAGCAGTACTTC.

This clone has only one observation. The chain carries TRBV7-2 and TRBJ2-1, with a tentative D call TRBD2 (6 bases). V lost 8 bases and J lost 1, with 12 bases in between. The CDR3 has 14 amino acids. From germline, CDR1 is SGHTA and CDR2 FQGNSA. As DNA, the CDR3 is TGTGCCAGCGCGGGAACCCCTTCCTACAATGAGCAGTTCTTC. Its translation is CASAGTPSYNEQFF.

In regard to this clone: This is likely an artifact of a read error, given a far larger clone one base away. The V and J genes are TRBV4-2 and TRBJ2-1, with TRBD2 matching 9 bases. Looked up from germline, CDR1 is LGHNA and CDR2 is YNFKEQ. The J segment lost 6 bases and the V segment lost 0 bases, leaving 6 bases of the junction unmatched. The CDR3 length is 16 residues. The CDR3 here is CASSQDEGSGGNEQFF. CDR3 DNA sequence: TGTGCCAGCAGCCAAGATGAAGGTAGCGGGGGCAATGAGCAGTTCTTC.

CDR3 nucleotide sequence: TGCAGCGTTGGGACAGGGGGCAATCAGCCCCAGCATTTT. It specifies CSVGTGGNQPQHF. J is TRBJ1-5 and V is TRBV29-1, with TRBD1 matching 9 bases. CDR1 and CDR2 from the germline V gene are SQVTM and ANQGSEA. This CDR3 spans 13 amino acids. J was trimmed by 2 bases and V by 4 bases; bases with no gene match: 0.

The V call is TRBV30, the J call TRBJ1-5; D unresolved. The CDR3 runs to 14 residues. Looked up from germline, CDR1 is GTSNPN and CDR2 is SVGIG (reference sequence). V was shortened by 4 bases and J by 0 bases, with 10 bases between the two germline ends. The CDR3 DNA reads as TGTGCCTGGACCAGTGGTATTAGCAATCAGCCCCAGCATTTT. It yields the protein CAWTSGISNQPQHF.

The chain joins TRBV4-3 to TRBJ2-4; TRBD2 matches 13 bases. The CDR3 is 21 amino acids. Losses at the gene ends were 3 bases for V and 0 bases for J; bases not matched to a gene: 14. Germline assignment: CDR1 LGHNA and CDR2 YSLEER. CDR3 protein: CASSHLPPGLAGKLAKNIQYF. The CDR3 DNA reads TGCGCCAGCAGCCATCTACCCCCGGGACTAGCGGGAAAACTAGCCAAAAACATTCAGTACTTC.

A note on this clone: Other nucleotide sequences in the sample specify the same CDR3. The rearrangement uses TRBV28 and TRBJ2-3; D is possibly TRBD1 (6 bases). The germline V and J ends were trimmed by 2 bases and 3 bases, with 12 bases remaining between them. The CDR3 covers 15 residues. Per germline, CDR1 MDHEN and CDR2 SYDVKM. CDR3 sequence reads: CASSLTGRGTDTQYF. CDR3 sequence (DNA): TGTGCCAGCAGTTTAACGGGCAGGGGAACAGATACGCAGTATTTT.

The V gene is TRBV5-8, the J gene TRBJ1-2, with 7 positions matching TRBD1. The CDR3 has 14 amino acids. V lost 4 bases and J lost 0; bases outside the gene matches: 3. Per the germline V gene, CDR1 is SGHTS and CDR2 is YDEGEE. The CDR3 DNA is TGTGCCAGCAGCCGACAGGGAACTAACTATGGCTACACCTTC. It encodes CASSRQGTNYGYTF. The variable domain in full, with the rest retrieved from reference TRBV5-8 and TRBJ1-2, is EAGVTQSPTHLIKTRGQQATLRCSPISGHTSVYWYQQALGLGLQFLLWYDEGEERNRGNFPPRFSGRQFPNYSSELNVNALELEDSALYLCASSRQGTNYGYTFGSGTRLTVV.

CDR3 coding DNA: TGTGCCAGCAGCTTAGGCGACAGGAGATACATGAACACTGAAGCTTTCTTT. It is translated as CASSLGDRRYMNTEAFF. The chain is built from TRBV7-8 and TRBJ1-1, with a possible D match to TRBD1 (6 bases). The CDR3 covers 17 residues. Trimming removed 1 base at V and 0 bases at J, with 15 bases between. CDR1 is SGHVS, CDR2 FQNEAQ, per germline.

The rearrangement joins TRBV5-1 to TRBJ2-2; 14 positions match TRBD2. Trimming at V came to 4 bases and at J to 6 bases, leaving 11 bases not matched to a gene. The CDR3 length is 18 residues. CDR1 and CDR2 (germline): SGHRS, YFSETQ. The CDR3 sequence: CASSAGLAGVGGAGELFF. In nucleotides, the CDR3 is TGCGCCAGCAGCGCGGGACTAGCGGGAGTAGGAGGCGCCGGGGAGCTGTTTTTT.

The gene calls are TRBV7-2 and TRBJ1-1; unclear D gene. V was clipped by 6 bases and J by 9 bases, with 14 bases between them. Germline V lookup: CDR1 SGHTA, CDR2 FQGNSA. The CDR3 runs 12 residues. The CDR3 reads CASSPTAGKAFF. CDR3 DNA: TGTGCCAGCAGTCCTACAGCGGGGAAAGCTTTCTTT.

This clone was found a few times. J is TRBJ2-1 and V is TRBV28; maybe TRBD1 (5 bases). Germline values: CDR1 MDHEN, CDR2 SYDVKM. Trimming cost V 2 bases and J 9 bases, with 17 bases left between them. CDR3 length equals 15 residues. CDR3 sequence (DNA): TGTGCCAGCAGTTTACCCGGACAAGCGATCCCTGAGCAGTTCTTC. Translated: CASSLPGQAIPEQFF.

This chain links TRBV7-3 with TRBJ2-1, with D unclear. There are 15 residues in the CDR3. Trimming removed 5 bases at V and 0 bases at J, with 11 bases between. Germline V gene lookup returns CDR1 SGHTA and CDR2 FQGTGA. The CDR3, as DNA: TGTGCCAGCAGCCCCGACATGAGCTCCTACAATGAGCAGTTCTTC. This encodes CASSPDMSSYNEQFF.

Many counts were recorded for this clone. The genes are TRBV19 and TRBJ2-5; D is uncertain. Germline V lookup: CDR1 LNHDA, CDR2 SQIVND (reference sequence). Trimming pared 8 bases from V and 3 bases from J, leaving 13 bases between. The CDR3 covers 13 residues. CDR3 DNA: TGTGCCAGTGGTCAAGGAAACGAAGAGACCCAGTACTTC. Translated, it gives CASGQGNEETQYF.

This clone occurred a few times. CDR3 nucleotides: TGTGCCAGCAGCTTCCGCAGGATGGGTGAAGCTTTCTTT. This translates into CASSFRRMGEAFF. This chain connects TRBV11-2 to TRBJ1-1; D ambiguous. V lost 3 bases, J lost 7 bases, and 12 bases lay in between. Germline loops: CDR1 SGHAT, CDR2 FQNNGV. The CDR3 sequence is 13 residues long. Complete variable domain (other parts from reference TRBV11-2 and TRBJ1-1): EAGVAQSPRYKIIEKRQSVAFWCNPISGHATLYWYQQILGQGPKLLIQFQNNGVVDDSQLPKDRFSAERLKGVDSTLKIQPAKLEDSAVYLCASSFRRMGEAFFGQGTRLTVV.

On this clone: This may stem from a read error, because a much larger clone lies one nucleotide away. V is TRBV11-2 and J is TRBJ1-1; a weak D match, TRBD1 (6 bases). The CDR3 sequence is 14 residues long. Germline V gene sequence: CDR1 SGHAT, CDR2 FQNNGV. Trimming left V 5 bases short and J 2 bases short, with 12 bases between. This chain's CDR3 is CASSAWTANTEAFF. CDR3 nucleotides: TGTGCCAGCAGCGCCTGGACAGCTAACACTGAAGCTTTCTTT.

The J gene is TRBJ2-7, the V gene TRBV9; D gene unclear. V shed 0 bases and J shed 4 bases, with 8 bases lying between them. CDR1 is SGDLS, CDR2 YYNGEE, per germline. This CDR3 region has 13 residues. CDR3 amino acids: CASSVGPVYEQYF. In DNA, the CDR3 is TGTGCCAGCAGCGTAGGTCCCGTTTACGAGCAGTACTTC.

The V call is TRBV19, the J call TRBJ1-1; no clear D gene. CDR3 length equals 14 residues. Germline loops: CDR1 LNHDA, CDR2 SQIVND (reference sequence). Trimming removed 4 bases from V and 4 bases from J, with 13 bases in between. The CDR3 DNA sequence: TGTGCCAGTAGTACCCCCAGAAGCCTCACTGAAGCTTTCTTT. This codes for CASSTPRSLTEAFF. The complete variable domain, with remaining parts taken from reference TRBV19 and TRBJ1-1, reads DGGITQSPKYLFRKEGQNVTLSCEQNLNHDAMYWYRQDPGQGLRLIYYSQIVNDFQKGDIAEGYSVSREKKESFPLTVTSAQKNPTAFYLCASSTPRSLTEAFFGQGTRLTVV.

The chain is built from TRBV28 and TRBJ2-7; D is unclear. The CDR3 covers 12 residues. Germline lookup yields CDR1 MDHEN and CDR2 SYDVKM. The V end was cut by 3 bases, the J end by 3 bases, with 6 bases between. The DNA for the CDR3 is TGTGCCAGCAGTTTCTCGAACTACGAGCAGTACTTC. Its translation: CASSFSNYEQYF.